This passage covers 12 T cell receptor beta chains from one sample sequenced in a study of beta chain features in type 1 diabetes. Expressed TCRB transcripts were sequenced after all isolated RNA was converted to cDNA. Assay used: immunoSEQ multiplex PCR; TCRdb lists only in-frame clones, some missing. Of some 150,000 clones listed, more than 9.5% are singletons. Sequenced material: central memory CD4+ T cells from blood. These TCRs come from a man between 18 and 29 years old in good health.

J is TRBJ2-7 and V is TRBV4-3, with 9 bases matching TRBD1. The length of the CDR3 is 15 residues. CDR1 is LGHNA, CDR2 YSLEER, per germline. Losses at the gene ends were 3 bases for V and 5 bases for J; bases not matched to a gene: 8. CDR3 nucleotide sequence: TGCGCCAGCAGCCAGAGCCGGGACAGGGTAAACGAGCAGTACTTC. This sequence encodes CASSQSRDRVNEQYF.

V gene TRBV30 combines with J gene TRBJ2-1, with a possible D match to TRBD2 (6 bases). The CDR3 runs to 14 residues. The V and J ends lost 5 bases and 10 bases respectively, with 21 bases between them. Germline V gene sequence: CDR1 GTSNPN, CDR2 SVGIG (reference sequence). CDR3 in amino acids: CAWGSGTAQKEQFF. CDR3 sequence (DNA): TGTGCCTGGGGCTCCGGGACTGCTCAGAAGGAGCAGTTCTTC.

The CDR3 nucleotides read TGTGCCAGCAACGGGCTCGATCAGCCCCAGCATTTT. Its protein is CASNGLDQPQHF. The chain joins TRBV28 to TRBJ1-5, with unresolved D. Germline CDR1 and CDR2: MDHEN and SYDVKM. This CDR3 is 12 amino acids long. Deletions cut 7 bases from V and 5 bases from J, with 9 bases between.

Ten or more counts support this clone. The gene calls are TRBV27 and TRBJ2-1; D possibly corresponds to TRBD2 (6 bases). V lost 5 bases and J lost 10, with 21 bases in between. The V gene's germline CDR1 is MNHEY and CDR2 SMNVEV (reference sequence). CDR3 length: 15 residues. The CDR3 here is CASSSSRTIAGEQFF. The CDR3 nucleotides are TGTGCCAGCAGTAGCTCTAGGACTATTGCAGGGGAGCAGTTCTTC.

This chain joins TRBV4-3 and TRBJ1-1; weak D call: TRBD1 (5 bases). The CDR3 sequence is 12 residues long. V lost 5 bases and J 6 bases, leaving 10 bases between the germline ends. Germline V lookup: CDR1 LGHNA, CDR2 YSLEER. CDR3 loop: CASSEAGPEAFF. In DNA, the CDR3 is TGCGCCAGCAGCGAAGCAGGGCCTGAAGCTTTCTTT.

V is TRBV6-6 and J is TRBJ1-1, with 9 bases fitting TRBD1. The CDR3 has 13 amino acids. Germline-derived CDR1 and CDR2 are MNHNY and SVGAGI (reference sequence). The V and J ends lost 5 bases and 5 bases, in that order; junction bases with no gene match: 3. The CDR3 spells CASSLQGATEAFF. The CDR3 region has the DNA TGTGCCAGCAGTCTACAGGGGGCGACTGAAGCTTTCTTT.

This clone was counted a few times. This CDR3 reads CASSHTPGLADNEQFF. CDR3 in DNA: TGCGCCAGCAGCCATACACCGGGACTAGCGGACAATGAGCAGTTCTTC. The rearrangement joins TRBV4-1 to TRBJ2-1; TRBD2 matches 11 bases. V gave up 3 bases and J gave up 5 bases; unmatched junction bases: 6. Germline V CDR1 and CDR2: MGHRA, YSYEKL. This CDR3 spans 16 amino acids.

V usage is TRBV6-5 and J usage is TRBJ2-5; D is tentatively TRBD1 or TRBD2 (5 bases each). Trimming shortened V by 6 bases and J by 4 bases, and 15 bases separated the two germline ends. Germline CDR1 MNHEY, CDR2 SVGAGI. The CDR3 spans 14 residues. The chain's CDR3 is CASRGGGLGETQYF. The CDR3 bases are TGTGCCAGCAGGGGTGGGGGTTTGGGAGAGACCCAGTACTTC.

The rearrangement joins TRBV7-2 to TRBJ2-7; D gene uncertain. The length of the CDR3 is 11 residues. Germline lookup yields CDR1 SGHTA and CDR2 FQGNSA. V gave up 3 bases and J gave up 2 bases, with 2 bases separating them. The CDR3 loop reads CASSFTYEQYF. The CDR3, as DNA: TGTGCCAGCAGCTTTACCTACGAGCAGTACTTC.

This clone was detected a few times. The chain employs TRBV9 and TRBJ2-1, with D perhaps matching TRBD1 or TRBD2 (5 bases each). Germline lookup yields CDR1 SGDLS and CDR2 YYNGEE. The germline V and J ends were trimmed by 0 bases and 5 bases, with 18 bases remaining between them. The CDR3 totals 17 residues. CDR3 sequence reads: CASSVDWDGRAHNEQFF. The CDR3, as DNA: TGTGCCAGCAGCGTAGACTGGGACGGCAGGGCCCACAATGAGCAGTTCTTC.

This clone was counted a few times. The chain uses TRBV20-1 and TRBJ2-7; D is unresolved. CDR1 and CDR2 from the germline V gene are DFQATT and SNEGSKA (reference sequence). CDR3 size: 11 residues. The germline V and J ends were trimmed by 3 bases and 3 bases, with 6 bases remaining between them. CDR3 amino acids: CSASSGYEQYF. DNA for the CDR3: TGCAGTGCTAGCTCAGGCTACGAGCAGTACTTC.

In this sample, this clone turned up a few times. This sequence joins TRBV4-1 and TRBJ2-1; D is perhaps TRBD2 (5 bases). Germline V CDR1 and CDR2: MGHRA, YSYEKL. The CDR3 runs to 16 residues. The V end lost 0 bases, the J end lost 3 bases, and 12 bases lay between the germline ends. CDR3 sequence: CASSQDASRFYNEQFF. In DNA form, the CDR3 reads TGCGCCAGCAGCCAAGACGCTAGCAGGTTCTACAATGAGCAGTTCTTC.